There are a few counts of the clone carrying this T cell receptor (beta chain). Its antigen is unidentified. This CDR3 has 14 residues. The V and J ends lost 4 bases and 7 bases respectively, with 13 bases between them. Per the germline V gene, CDR1 is SGHTA and CDR2 is FQGNSA. TCRdb recomputed calls from the RT-PCR reads with MiXCR, one row per CDR3 protein. The repertoire holds 450,000 to 550,000 distinct CDR3 sequences, with 25% as singletons. The record originates from a study of response to subunit inactivated influenza vaccine. Study-level results: The authors suggested that few new T cells are recruited per seasonal influenza vaccination.

The specimen was CD4+ T cells sorted from PBMCs, collected around 5 days after vaccination. The clonotype originates from a man aged 45-65 years who received an inactivated influenza vaccine. The chain is built from TRBV7-2 and TRBJ1-4; D is perhaps TRBD1 (5 bases). The DNA of the CDR3 is TGTGCCAGCAGCTCCAGGGTGTCGGGTGAAAAACTGTTTTTT. It specifies CASSSRVSGEKLFF.